This T cell receptor beta chain was retrieved from a study of cytomegalovirus exposure and HLA in healthy donors. Only one count was recorded for this clone. CDR3 length: 16 residues. With 5 bases clipped from V and 2 bases from J, the junction kept 8 bases outside the gene matches. Germline loops: CDR1 MNHEY, CDR2 SMNVEV (reference sequence). Primers included in the PCR were 60 Vbeta and 13 Jbeta primers. Generated by immunoSEQ multiplex PCR, the TCRdb table keeps only in-frame clones and is missing some. The sample lists some 150,000 clones, around 80% occurring once. The origin of this receptor is a man in his forties in good health and CMV-seronegative. The sequenced sample consisted of PBMCs. This chain uses TRBV27 with TRBJ2-1; 8 bases line up with TRBD2. CDR3 DNA sequence: TGTGCCAGCAGTCCCTCGACTAGCGCCACCTACAATGAGCAGTTCTTC. Its protein product is CASSPSTSATYNEQFF.